Shown below are 12 T cell receptor beta chains from a single sample sequenced in a study of shared clonotypes between healthy human individuals. TCRdb's table, derived via immunoSEQ multiplex PCR, lists solely in-frame clones and lacks some. The sample lists approximately 340,000 clones, 74% occurring once. The sample taken for sequencing was memory CD4+ T cells sorted from blood. Sample subset: CD45RA-negative fraction. These receptor sequences come from a man in his thirties or forties in good health.

The V call is TRBV9, the J call TRBJ2-2, with D hard to call. This CDR3 spans 14 amino acids. V lost 1 base, J lost 8 bases, and 12 bases lay in between. From germline, CDR1 is SGDLS and CDR2 YYNGEE. The CDR3 DNA reads as TGTGCCAGCAGCGTAAAAGGAGAAAAGGGGGAGCTGTTTTTT. Its protein product is CASSVKGEKGELFF.

This chain uses TRBV29-1 with TRBJ2-3, with D perhaps matching TRBD2 (6 bases). The CDR3 is made up of 12 amino acids. Trimming removed 6 bases from V and 5 bases from J, with 12 bases in between. From germline, CDR1 is SQVTM and CDR2 ANQGSEA. This chain's CDR3 is CSVPGLGDTQYF. The CDR3 nucleotides read TGCAGCGTGCCGGGACTTGGAGATACGCAGTATTTT.

This clone was seen just once. The rearrangement links TRBV6-1 to TRBJ2-7, with D perhaps assigned TRBD1 or TRBD2 (6 bases each). The CDR3 is 14 amino acids. V was shortened by 1 base and J by 3 bases, with 10 bases between the two germline ends. Germline CDR1 MNHNS, CDR2 SASEGT. The CDR3 sequence: CASSEVGGGYEQYF. The CDR3 DNA is TGTGCCAGCAGTGAAGTAGGGGGAGGCTACGAGCAGTACTTC.

This sequence joins TRBV5-4 and TRBJ2-3; 11 bases are shared with TRBD2. The CDR3 is made up of 16 amino acids. Germline loops: CDR1 SGHNT, CDR2 YYREEE (reference sequence). V was pared by 0 bases and J by 6 bases, with 6 bases of the junction left unmatched. The CDR3 here is CASSLVVLAGEDTQYF. CDR3 DNA: TGTGCCAGCAGCTTGGTAGTACTAGCGGGAGAGGATACGCAGTATTTT.

The chain couples TRBV7-9 to TRBJ1-2; D is uncertain. V was cut by 4 bases and J by 2 bases, with 14 bases left in between. Germline V gives CDR1 SEHNR, CDR2 FQNEAQ (reference sequence). The CDR3 sequence is 15 residues long. The CDR3: CASSSPGTGNYGYTF. The CDR3 nucleotides are TGTGCCAGCAGCTCTCCGGGAACGGGGAACTATGGCTACACCTTC.

This clone has a handful of counts. This same CDR3 is encoded by further DNA sequences in the sample. The gene calls are TRBV2 and TRBJ1-1; D is unclear. Trimming removed 8 bases from V and 4 bases from J, with 5 bases in between. The CDR3 has 10 residues. Per germline, CDR1 SNHLY and CDR2 FYNNEI. CDR3 sequence (DNA): TGTGCCAGCGGAGGCACTGAAGCTTTCTTT. Translated, it gives CASGGTEAFF.

The chain employs TRBV6-1 and TRBJ2-7; D is unclear. CDR1 is MNHNS and CDR2 is SASEGT in the germline V gene. The CDR3 has 12 residues. Trimming cost V 7 bases and J 1 base, with 8 bases left between them. CDR3: CASNGLSYEQYF. The CDR3 coding sequence is TGTGCCAGCAACGGCCTATCCTACGAGCAGTACTTC.

The V gene is TRBV14, the J gene TRBJ2-7; 9 bases fit TRBD2. Looked up from germline, CDR1 is SGHDN and CDR2 is FVKESK. The CDR3 covers 16 residues. The J segment lost 3 bases and the V segment lost 1 base, leaving 7 bases of the junction unmatched. This CDR3 is CASSQGLAGSGYEQYF. CDR3 coding DNA: TGTGCCAGCAGCCAAGGCCTAGCGGGAAGTGGCTACGAGCAGTACTTC. Full variable domain (missing parts from reference TRBV14 and TRBJ2-7): EAGVTQFPSHSVIEKGQTVTLRCDPISGHDNLYWYRRVMGKEIKFLLHFVKESKQDESGMPNNRFLAERTGGTYSTLKVQPAELEDSGVYFCASSQGLAGSGYEQYFGPGTRLTVT.

J is TRBJ1-5 and V is TRBV9; 7 nucleotides agree with TRBD1. V lost 3 bases to trimming and J lost 3 bases; unmatched junction nucleotides: 9. From germline, CDR1 is SGDLS and CDR2 YYNGEE. The CDR3 contains 16 residues. Here the CDR3 DNA reads TGTGCCAGCAGCGCCGAGCGGACAGGCCCCAATCAGCCCCAGCATTTT. It encodes CASSAERTGPNQPQHF.

The sample holds many counts of this clone. The genes are TRBV28 and TRBJ1-1; no clear D. Germline lookup yields CDR1 MDHEN and CDR2 SYDVKM. CDR3 length: 11 amino acids. V lost 6 bases and J 8 bases, leaving 10 bases between the germline ends. CDR3: CASRGKPEAFF. The CDR3, as DNA: TGTGCCAGCAGGGGTAAGCCCGAAGCTTTCTTT.

As regards this clone: Its ends do not fully match the called genes, so a read error is possible. This chain joins TRBV6-1 and TRBJ1-1; D unclear. The length of the CDR3 is 14 residues. Germline loops: CDR1 MNHNS, CDR2 SASEGT. CDR3 DNA sequence: TGTGCCAGCAGAAAAGAACTTCAAAAGGGCCCTTTCCTCTTT. Translation: CASRKELQKGPFLF.

J is TRBJ1-2 and V is TRBV19, with D tentatively TRBD1 (5 bases). The CDR3 runs to 15 residues. V shed 3 bases and J shed 1 base, with 12 bases lying between them. CDR1 and CDR2 from the germline V gene are LNHDA and SQIVND (reference sequence). CDR3 loop: CASSISTVDNYGYTF. CDR3 coding DNA: TGTGCCAGTAGTATTTCGACAGTGGATAACTATGGCTACACCTTC.